The rows below give T cell receptor beta chains drawn from one sample of a study of blood T cell repertoires in COVID-19. Produced via immunoSEQ multiplex PCR; TCRdb's table is partial and in-frame only. The top ten clones hold 1.3% of a sample with approximately 240,000 clones, roughly 80% of them seen once. The sequenced material came from PBMCs or T cells enriched from blood (not recorded which). These receptors were collected from a woman between 40 and 50 years old with acute COVID-19. The CDR3 runs from the conserved cysteine through the conserved F or W. The D gene is left open where the match is weak. Size values are once, few and many counts, or a class for expanded clones, and some rows have none.

V,D,J,size,DNA,CDR3
TRBV7-8,.,TRBJ1-6,.,TGTGCCAGCAGCCCGAGACAGTACAACAATTCACCCCTCCACTTT,CASSPRQYNNSPLHF
TRBV18,TRBD1,TRBJ1-2,.,TGTGCCAGCTCACCCCGGGACAGCCTTTACTATGGCTACACCTTC,CASSPRDSLYYGYTF
TRBV4-3,TRBD1,TRBJ2-7,.,TGCGCCAGCAGCCAAGATCTGACAGGGGGTCCCTACGAGCAGTACTTC,CASSQDLTGGPYEQYF
TRBV28,TRBD1,TRBJ2-7,.,TGTGCCAGCAGTTCACCGGGACAGGGGGCGTACGAGCAGTACTTC,CASSSPGQGAYEQYF
TRBV11-2,.,TRBJ2-3,.,TGTGCCAGCCGGAAGACTAGCACAGATACGCAGTATTTT,CASRKTSTDTQYF
TRBV9,TRBD1,TRBJ1-6,.,TGTGCCAGCAGCGCCGGGACAGGGGATTCACCCCTCCACTTT,CASSAGTGDSPLHF
TRBV19,TRBD1,TRBJ1-4,.,TGTGCCACCCTGCCCCAGGGGGCGGGAGAAAAACTGTTTTTT,CATLPQGAGEKLFF
TRBV6-6,.,TRBJ1-1,.,TGTGCCAGCAGACTCCCTAAGAACACTGAAGCTTTCTTT,CASRLPKNTEAFF
TRBV19,TRBD2,TRBJ2-5,many,TGTGCCAGCCGGGGACTAGCGGGACCCAAGACCCAGTACTTC,CASRGLAGPKTQYF
TRBV11-2,.,TRBJ1-1,.,TGTGCCAGCAGCTTCCCAGGAGGGGGGGACACTGAAGCTTTCTTT,CASSFPGGGDTEAFF
TRBV25-1,TRBD2,TRBJ2-2,few,TGTGCCAGCAGTAACTGGGAGGGGAGCGGCACCGGGGAGCTGTTTTTT,CASSNWEGSGTGELFF
TRBV23-1,.,TRBJ2-7,.,TGCGCCAGCAGTCGTCCCAAGAGCTCCTACGAGCAGTACTTC,CASSRPKSSYEQYF
TRBV28,TRBD1,TRBJ2-1,once,TGTGCCAGCAGTCCCGGGACAGGGGGCAATGAGCAGTTCTTC,CASSPGTGGNEQFF
TRBV6-2/TRBV6-3,.,TRBJ1-6,.,TGTGCCAGCAGTCTCGGACAGTCCAATAATTCACCCCTCCACTTT,CASSLGQSNNSPLHF
TRBV30,.,TRBJ1-6,few,TGTGCCTGGAGTGTACTTACGGATAATTCACCCCTCCACTTT,CAWSVLTDNSPLHF
TRBV28,TRBD1,TRBJ1-1,.,TGTGCCAGCAGTTTTTGGGCAGGGGGTGGGACTGAAGCTTTCTTT,CASSFWAGGGTEAFF
TRBV5-1,TRBD2,TRBJ2-5,.,TGCGCCAGCAGCCCCGGACTAGCGGGGGGGTATGAGACCCAGTACTTC,CASSPGLAGGYETQYF
TRBV18,.,TRBJ2-3,.,TGTGCCAGCTCACCAATTCTGATCCGGGTCGGAATTGGCACAGATACGCAGTATTTT,CASSPILIRVGIGTDTQYF
TRBV5-1,.,TRBJ2-2,once,TGCGCCAGCAGCTTCTCGGGAGCGAACACCGGGGAGCTGTTTTTT,CASSFSGANTGELFF
TRBV30,TRBD1,TRBJ1-1,.,TGTGCCTGGAGTAGGACAGGTGGTACTGAAGCTTTCTTT,CAWSRTGGTEAFF
TRBV15,.,TRBJ2-5,.,TGTGCCACCAGCAGGGCCGGTAGGAGGGGTTTGGAGACCCAGTACTTC,CATSRAGRRGLETQYF
TRBV28,.,TRBJ2-7,.,TGTGCCAGCAGTCAATGGACTACCCCCTACGAGCAGTACTTC,CASSQWTTPYEQYF
TRBV7-9,TRBD1,TRBJ1-4,.,TGTGCCAGCAGCTTCGGCCTGGGACAGACAACTAATGAAAAACTGTTTTTT,CASSFGLGQTTNEKLFF
TRBV7-9,TRBD2,TRBJ2-7,.,TGTGCCAGCAGCCTAGCGGGGGGCTCCTACGAGCAGTACTTC,CASSLAGGSYEQYF
TRBV5-6,TRBD1,TRBJ1-2,.,TGTGCCAGCAGTCGACAGGGGGCTGGTTATGGCTACACCTTC,CASSRQGAGYGYTF
TRBV21-1,.,TRBJ2-5,.,TGTGCCAGCAGGGTCCTGGAGACCCCGCGGGAGACCCAGTACTTC,CASRVLETPRETQYF
TRBV6-5,.,TRBJ2-7,.,TGTGCCAGCAGTTACGATAGCTCCTACGAGCAGTACTTC,CASSYDSSYEQYF
TRBV7-9,TRBD1,TRBJ2-4,.,TGTGCCAGCAGCTTAGGGCCCGGACAGGCGCTAGCCAAAAACATTCAGTACTTC,CASSLGPGQALAKNIQYF
TRBV30,.,TRBJ1-2,.,TGTGCCTGGAAAAGGGGAGCGGGCGTCCGACTCTATGGCTACACCTTC,CAWKRGAGVRLYGYTF
TRBV5-1,TRBD1,TRBJ1-2,.,TGCGCCAGCAGCTTGGGACAGGGCAACTATGGCTACACCTTC,CASSLGQGNYGYTF
TRBV4-1,.,TRBJ2-3,.,TGCGCCAGCAGCCAAGATGGGCGGGGAGATACGCAGTATTTT,CASSQDGRGDTQYF
TRBV2,.,TRBJ2-7,.,TGTGCCAGCACCCGCAGCTCCTACGAGCAGTACTTC,CASTRSSYEQYF
TRBV4-3,.,TRBJ2-5,once,TGCGCCAGCAGCCTTGTAGCGGCTAGGCAAGAGACCCAGTACTTC,CASSLVAARQETQYF
TRBV19,.,TRBJ2-5,.,TGTGCCAGTAGTATATCACTAATAGTCCAAGAGACCCAGTACTTC,CASSISLIVQETQYF
TRBV5-4,TRBD1,TRBJ2-3,.,TGTGCCAGCAGCCCACAGGGGTCCCCGAGTACAGATACGCAGTATTTT,CASSPQGSPSTDTQYF
TRBV4-1,TRBD2,TRBJ2-1,.,TGCGCCAGCAGCCGCCCCCTACCGATGGGACTAGCGATTTACAATGAGCAGTTCTTC,CASSRPLPMGLAIYNEQFF
TRBV6-5,TRBD1,TRBJ1-6,.,TGTGCCAGCAGTTCTACGAAACAGGGGCACAATTCACCCCTCCACTTT,CASSSTKQGHNSPLHF
TRBV30,.,TRBJ2-7,once,TGTGCCTGGAGTGCCCAAGGGAGCGAGCAGTACTTC,CAWSAQGSEQYF
TRBV7-9,.,TRBJ1-1,.,TGTGCCAGCAGATTGCTGGAGACTGAAGCTTTCTTT,CASRLLETEAFF
TRBV28,.,TRBJ1-2,.,TGTGCCAGCAACCGGGTGGACAAAGGGGACTATGGCTACACCTTC,CASNRVDKGDYGYTF
TRBV29-1,.,TRBJ2-5,.,TGCAGCGTTGGAGGTTGGGAGACGGAGTACCAAGAGACCCAGTACTTC,CSVGGWETEYQETQYF